This T cell receptor beta chain was identified during a study of T-cell reconstitution after alpha-beta-depleted transplantation in children. The CDR3 spans 15 residues. CDR1 is LGHNA, CDR2 YSLEER, per germline. V was cut by 0 bases and J by 4 bases, with 12 bases left in between. Preparing the TCRbeta library involved the use of unique molecular identifiers. TCRdb called the PCR reads again in MiXCR, with one record for every CDR3 protein. This table holds over 70,000 distinct CDR3 sequences, 7.5% to 9.5% found once. This clonotype appeared a few times. The specimen was PBMCs from the stem cell graft donor, collected from the stem cell graft. The chain couples TRBV4-3 to TRBJ2-5; a possible D gene is TRBD2 (6 bases). This sequence was found in a human donor who donated a stem cell graft to a child with congenital amegakaryocytic thrombocytopenia. CDR3 nucleotides: TGCGCCAGCAGCCAAGATCGCCAGCGGGCAGAGACCCAGTACTTC. Translated: CASSQDRQRAETQYF.